This T cell receptor (beta chain) originates from a study of T cells in Graves' hyperthyroidism and ophthalmopathy. Study in general: The blood sample was taken at first diagnosis, before treatment began.

General observations from the study: With a median lead of approximately 6.4 months before onset, the model predicted ophthalmopathy.

With regard to this clonotype: As yet, its antigen is unknown.

Thyroid ultrasound, orbital computed tomography, clinical symptoms, and serum thyroxine and TRAb underpinned diagnoses. Preceding any ophthalmopathy symptoms, the blood sample dates from first hyperthyroidism diagnosis. V was trimmed by 4 bases and J by 8 bases, leaving 13 bases between them. Looked up from germline, CDR1 is SGDLS and CDR2 is YYNGEE. The CDR3 spans 13 residues. Researchers took RNA transcripts and amplified the TCR beta CDR3 regions from them. Using the HTBI primer set, a first-round RT-PCR was run on the TCR CDR3. TCRdb processed the multiplex PCR reads anew with MiXCR; each CDR3 protein has one entry. The sample consists of fewer than 450,000 distinct CDR3 sequences, 17% of them appearing once.

The chain has TRBV9 and TRBJ2-1, with D maybe TRBD2 (5 bases). The source material was blood. The source is a woman in her thirties with Graves' hyperthyroidism that later progressed to Graves' ophthalmopathy. The chain's CDR3 is CASSPYSEDEQFF. The DNA for the CDR3 is TGTGCCAGCAGCCCCTATAGCGAGGATGAGCAGTTCTTC.